The 20 T cell receptor beta chains presented below share a single source sample, sequenced in a study of cytomegalovirus exposure and HLA in healthy donors. Amplification used 60 Vbeta primers and 13 Jbeta primers. Assay: immunoSEQ multiplex PCR; the TCRdb copy retains only in-frame clones and omits some. The sample holds 150,000 to 170,000 clones; about 70% are singletons and the top ten take about 2.8%. The sequencing input was PBMCs. The receptors stem from a man between 18 and 29 years old in good health and CMV-seronegative.

The chain couples TRBV12-5 to TRBJ1-1; D perhaps matches TRBD1 (6 bases). Per the germline V gene, CDR1 is LGHNT and CDR2 is FRNRAP. This CDR3 region has 15 residues. Trimming left V 2 bases short and J 5 bases short, with 15 bases between. The CDR3 reads CASGLNQGSVTEAFF. DNA for the CDR3: TGTGCTAGTGGTTTGAACCAGGGGAGTGTGACTGAAGCTTTCTTT.

This clone was counted a few times. This chain joins TRBV4-1 and TRBJ1-3, with D unresolved. Germline CDR1 is MGHRA and CDR2 is YSYEKL. V gave up 0 bases and J gave up 0 bases, with 12 bases separating them. This CDR3 is 17 amino acids long. In DNA form, the CDR3 reads TGCGCCAGCAGCCAAGAGGTCCCGGAGAGCTCTGGAAACACCATATATTTT. Translated, it gives CASSQEVPESSGNTIYF.

This clone was counted between two and nine times. V gene TRBV13 combines with J gene TRBJ2-5; D perhaps matches TRBD2 (6 bases). Trimming cost V 5 bases and J 4 bases, with 14 bases left between them. The CDR3 is 14 amino acids. Germline V gene lookup returns CDR1 PRHDT and CDR2 FYEKMQ (reference sequence). CDR3 DNA sequence: TGTGCCAGCAGCAGCCGACTAGGCGGAGAGACCCAGTACTTC. Translated, it gives CASSSRLGGETQYF.

V usage is TRBV28 and J usage is TRBJ1-2; 9 bases align to TRBD1. Germline CDR1 is MDHEN and CDR2 is SYDVKM. J was trimmed by 0 bases and V by 5 bases; bases with no gene match: 16. The CDR3 runs 19 residues. CDR3 nucleotides: TGTGCCAGCAGTGCCGGGACAGGGCCCCTGATGGGGACTAACTATGGCTACACCTTC. The encoded protein is CASSAGTGPLMGTNYGYTF.

The chain uses TRBV2 and TRBJ2-3; a possible D gene is TRBD1 (5 bases). Trimming shortened V by 3 bases and J by 4 bases, and 11 bases separated the two germline ends. Looked up from germline, CDR1 is SNHLY and CDR2 is FYNNEI. The CDR3 has 14 amino acids. CDR3 DNA: TGTGCCAGCAGTGACCAGGGTGGGGCAGATACGCAGTATTTT. Translation gives CASSDQGGADTQYF. Using reference TRBV2 and TRBJ2-3 for the parts outside the CDR3, the full variable domain is EPEVTQTPSHQVTQMGQEVILRCVPISNHLYFYWYRQILGQKVEFLVSFYNNEISEKSEIFDDQFSVERPDGSNFTLKIRSTKLEDSAMYFCASSDQGGADTQYFGPGTRLTVL.

The V gene is TRBV5-4, the J gene TRBJ2-2; maybe TRBD2 (7 bases). CDR3 size: 16 residues. The V gene's germline CDR1 is SGHNT and CDR2 YYREEE (reference sequence). Trimming stripped 4 bases from V and 3 bases from J, with 16 bases between. CDR3 sequence reads: CASSPVGGADTGELFF. CDR3 coding DNA: TGTGCCAGCAGCCCTGTTGGGGGGGCGGACACCGGGGAGCTGTTTTTT.

The J gene is TRBJ1-2, the V gene TRBV5-1; possible D gene TRBD1, 6 bases. V dropped 7 bases and J dropped 6 bases, with 13 bases sitting between them. CDR1 is SGHRS and CDR2 is YFSETQ in the germline V gene. The CDR3 loop spans 12 amino acids. CDR3 sequence: CASGPNRDGYTF. CDR3 bases: TGCGCCAGCGGGCCAAACAGGGATGGCTACACCTTC.

The gene calls are TRBV11-1 and TRBJ2-3; perhaps TRBD2 as D (6 bases). CDR1 and CDR2 (germline): SGHAT, FQDESV (reference sequence). The CDR3 length is 14 residues. The germline V and J ends were trimmed by 3 bases and 9 bases, with 16 bases remaining between them. The CDR3 region has the DNA TGTGCCAGCAGCTTTCCGGGAGTGGATGTCACGCAGTATTTT. It is translated as CASSFPGVDVTQYF.

V and J are TRBV6-1 and TRBJ2-5, with 10 bases lining up with TRBD2. Germline lookup yields CDR1 MNHNS and CDR2 SASEGT. The CDR3 runs 17 residues. Unmatched junction bases numbered 10, after V lost 1 base and J lost 5 bases. The CDR3 sequence is CASSEVLSSGGPETQYF. In DNA form, the CDR3 reads TGTGCCAGCAGTGAAGTCCTTTCTAGCGGGGGACCGGAGACCCAGTACTTC.

This rearrangement joins TRBV5-1 to TRBJ1-1; 10 bases are a match to TRBD1. J gave up 6 bases and V 3 bases, and 11 bases lay outside the gene matches. Germline-derived CDR1 and CDR2 are SGHRS and YFSETQ. The CDR3 is 16 residues long. CDR3 coding DNA: TGCGCCAGCAGCTCCTTAGGCGGGACAGGGGTTTCTGAAGCTTTCTTT. This codes for CASSSLGGTGVSEAFF.

The chain combines TRBV9 with TRBJ2-2; D is unclear. Germline CDR1 and CDR2: SGDLS and YYNGEE. The germline V and J ends were trimmed by 2 bases and 5 bases, with 7 bases remaining between them. The CDR3 has 13 residues. The CDR3 nucleotides read TGTGCCAGCAGCGTTTACGGGACCGGGGAGCTGTTTTTT. It specifies CASSVYGTGELFF.

Here the CDR3 reads CASSPSGFSYGYTF. CDR3 sequence (DNA): TGTGCCAGCTCACCATCAGGTTTCTCCTATGGCTACACCTTC. V usage is TRBV18 and J usage is TRBJ1-2; D is uncertain. This CDR3 comprises 14 residues. Germline values: CDR1 KGHSH, CDR2 LQKENI. Trimming took 2 bases from V and 4 from J, leaving 11 bases between them.

The V and J genes are TRBV7-9 and TRBJ2-2; 8 bases are shared with TRBD1. This CDR3 has 15 amino acids. Losses at the gene ends were 5 bases for V and 6 bases for J; bases not matched to a gene: 8. Germline CDR1 and CDR2: SEHNR and FQNEAQ (reference sequence). The CDR3 loop reads CASSPRTGKAGELFF. CDR3 nucleotides: TGTGCCAGCAGCCCGAGGACAGGGAAGGCCGGGGAGCTGTTTTTT.

This chain uses TRBV25-1 with TRBJ2-1; 7 nucleotides agree with TRBD1. This CDR3 contains 16 residues. V shed 5 bases, J shed 4 bases, and the junction held 11 bases outside the gene matches. Germline V gives CDR1 MGHDK, CDR2 SYGVNS. The CDR3 is CASSTFRGSLYNEQFF. CDR3 DNA sequence: TGTGCCAGCAGTACTTTCAGGGGGTCTTTGTACAATGAGCAGTTCTTC.

This clone was found a few times. J is TRBJ2-7 and V is TRBV7-9; the D gene is possibly TRBD1 (5 bases). Germline lookup yields CDR1 SEHNR and CDR2 FQNEAQ (reference sequence). With 4 bases removed from V and 3 bases from J, the gap between germline ends came to 10 bases. This CDR3 comprises 13 residues. In DNA, the CDR3 is TGTGCCAGCAGCTCACAGGAGTTCTACGAGCAGTACGTC. Encoded protein: CASSSQEFYEQYV.

V gene TRBV4-1 combines with J gene TRBJ1-4; unclear D gene. V lost 1 base and J 4 bases, leaving 13 bases between the germline ends. Germline assignment: CDR1 MGHRA and CDR2 YSYEKL. The CDR3 totals 16 residues. The CDR3 DNA follows: TGCGCCAGCAGCCAAGGAAGGTCACAGAGTAATGAAAAACTGTTTTTT. It translates to CASSQGRSQSNEKLFF.

There are a few counts of this clone. V usage is TRBV6-5 and J usage is TRBJ2-7; 10 bases are a match to TRBD1. Germline V lookup: CDR1 MNHEY, CDR2 SVGAGI. The CDR3 is 15 amino acids. The ends lost 0 bases at V and 6 bases at J; junction bases unmatched: 5. CDR3 nucleotide sequence: TGTGCCAGCAGTTACTCGACAGGGGGCTCGGGCGAGCAGTACTTC. This codes for CASSYSTGGSGEQYF.

V is TRBV5-1 and J is TRBJ2-2; 7 bases are a match to TRBD2. Germline V gene data show CDR1 as SGHRS and CDR2 as YFSETQ. Trimming removed 5 bases from V and 0 bases from J; junction bases left unmatched: 16. CDR3 length equals 19 residues. The CDR3 nucleotides are TGCGCCAGCAGTTTACGGGCGGGGGTCATGGGATCGAACACCGGGGAGCTGTTTTTT. Amino acid sequence: CASSLRAGVMGSNTGELFF.

This clone appeared a single time. The chain uses TRBV30 and TRBJ2-5; 10 bases match TRBD1. V shed 1 base and J 8 bases; nucleotides not matched to a gene: 7. The CDR3 is 14 amino acids. Germline CDR1 reads GTSNPN; CDR2 reads SVGIG (reference sequence). The CDR3 is CAWSAGQGVDTQYF. CDR3 in DNA: TGTGCCTGGAGTGCAGGACAGGGGGTAGACACCCAGTACTTC.

The chain links TRBV7-9 to TRBJ2-3; tentative D call: TRBD2 (5 bases). The V and J ends lost 5 bases and 1 base respectively, with 19 bases between them. This CDR3 is built from 17 residues. CDR1 is SEHNR, CDR2 FQNEAQ, per germline (reference sequence). The CDR3 loop reads CASSDWFNGGGTDTQYF. CDR3 DNA sequence: TGTGCCAGCAGCGACTGGTTCAACGGAGGTGGCACAGATACGCAGTATTTT.